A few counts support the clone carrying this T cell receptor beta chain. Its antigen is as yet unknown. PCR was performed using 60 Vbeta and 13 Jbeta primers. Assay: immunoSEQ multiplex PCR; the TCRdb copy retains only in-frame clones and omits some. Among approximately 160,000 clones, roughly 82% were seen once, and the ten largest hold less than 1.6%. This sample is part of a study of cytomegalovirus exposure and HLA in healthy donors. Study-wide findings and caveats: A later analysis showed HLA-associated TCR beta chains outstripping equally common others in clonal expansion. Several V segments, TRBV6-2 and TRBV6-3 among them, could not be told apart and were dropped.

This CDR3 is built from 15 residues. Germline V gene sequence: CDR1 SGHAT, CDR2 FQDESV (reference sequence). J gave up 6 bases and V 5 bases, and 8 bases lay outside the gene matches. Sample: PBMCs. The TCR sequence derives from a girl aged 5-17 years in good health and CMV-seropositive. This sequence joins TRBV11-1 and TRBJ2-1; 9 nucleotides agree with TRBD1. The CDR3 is CASSRWDRARNEQFF. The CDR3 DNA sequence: TGTGCCAGCAGCCGGTGGGACAGGGCTCGCAATGAGCAGTTCTTC.